One and the same sample provided the 30 T cell receptor beta chains below, sequenced in a study of blood T cell repertoires in COVID-19. Produced via immunoSEQ multiplex PCR; TCRdb's table is partial and in-frame only. The data contain around 470,000 clones, roughly nine tenths of them seen just once; the ten biggest clones take up 0.9%. The specimen sequenced was peripheral blood. The receptors were gathered from a man aged 18 to 30 with COVID-19, enrolled during active disease.

This clone has a handful of counts. The rearrangement links TRBV2 to TRBJ2-2; 8 bases match TRBD2. V lost 7 bases, J lost 4 bases, and 8 bases stayed unmatched. CDR3 length: 15 residues. CDR1 SNHLY and CDR2 FYNNEI come from the germline V gene. The CDR3 region has the DNA TGTGCCAGCACTACTCTAGCGGGTGGCACCGGGGAGCTGTTTTTT. This gives the protein CASTTLAGGTGELFF.

The chain combines TRBV5-4 with TRBJ2-3, with D possibly matching TRBD1 (6 bases). The germline V gene encodes CDR1 SGHNT and CDR2 YYREEE (reference sequence). V was trimmed by 0 bases and J by 0 bases, leaving 14 bases between them. The CDR3 has 17 amino acids. The CDR3: CASSLEPGTTSTDTQYF. As DNA, the CDR3 is TGTGCCAGCAGCTTGGAACCCGGGACAACCAGCACAGATACGCAGTATTTT. Drawing the rest from reference TRBV5-4 and TRBJ2-3, the complete variable domain is ETGVTQSPTHLIKTRGQQVTLRCSSQSGHNTVSWYQQALGQGPQFIFQYYREEENGRGNFPPRFSGLQFPNYSSELNVNALELDDSALYLCASSLEPGTTSTDTQYFGPGTRLTVL.

This sequence joins TRBV18 and TRBJ2-7, with D perhaps TRBD1 (6 bases). CDR3 size: 14 residues. The V and J ends lost 0 bases and 2 bases respectively, with 8 bases between them. The germline V gene encodes CDR1 KGHSH and CDR2 LQKENI. CDR3 amino acids: CASSPPQGPYEQYF. Here the CDR3 DNA reads TGTGCCAGCTCACCACCGCAGGGGCCCTACGAGCAGTACTTC.

V and J are TRBV7-9 and TRBJ2-7; possible D gene TRBD1, 5 bases. The V end lost 5 bases, the J end lost 3 bases, and 11 bases lay between the germline ends. The CDR3 runs to 13 residues. Germline CDR1 is SEHNR and CDR2 is FQNEAQ (reference sequence). CDR3 in amino acids: CASSPDSHYEQYF. CDR3 DNA: TGTGCCAGCAGCCCAGACAGCCACTACGAGCAGTACTTC. Looking up the rest from reference TRBV7-9 and TRBJ2-7 gives the full variable domain: DTGVSQNPRHKITKRGQNVTFRCDPISEHNRLYWYRQTLGQGPEFLTYFQNEAQLEKSRLLSDRFSAERPKGSFSTLEIQRTEQGDSAMYLCASSPDSHYEQYFGPGTRLTVT.

This clone was counted a few times. J is TRBJ1-5 and V is TRBV19; no clear D. The CDR3 consists of 15 residues. Germline values: CDR1 LNHDA, CDR2 SQIVND (reference sequence). V dropped 3 bases and J dropped 5 bases, with 14 bases sitting between them. CDR3 sequence: CASSIGIGLDQPQHF. CDR3 DNA: TGTGCCAGTAGTATCGGTATCGGGTTAGATCAGCCCCAGCATTTT.

The chain recombines TRBV24-1 with TRBJ2-1; maybe TRBD2 (5 bases). Trimming took 9 bases from V and 6 from J, leaving 23 bases between them. In germline, CDR1 is KGHDR, CDR2 SFDVKD. CDR3 size: 16 residues. The CDR3 nucleotides read TGTGCCACCGCTAAGCCCCCCGGACTGCGGACCAATGAGCAGTTCTTC. It yields the protein CATAKPPGLRTNEQFF.

The V and J genes are TRBV6-1 and TRBJ1-6, with D possibly TRBD1 on 5 matching bases. Germline V gene data show CDR1 as MNHNS and CDR2 as SASEGT. V lost 2 bases and J 7 bases, leaving 9 bases between the germline ends. CDR3 size: 14 residues. CDR3 sequence reads: CASSERQGNSPLHF. CDR3 DNA sequence: TGTGCCAGCAGTGAAAGGCAGGGAAATTCACCCCTCCACTTT.

The V and J genes are TRBV3-1 (or the pseudogene TRBV3-2) and TRBJ1-1; weak D call: TRBD1 (5 bases). The CDR3 contains 12 residues. The germline CDR1 and CDR2 sequences are LGHDT and YNNKEL (reference sequence). Trimming removed 5 bases from V and 5 bases from J, with 9 bases in between. The CDR3: CASSTRGTEAFF. The CDR3 DNA sequence: TGTGCCAGCAGCACCCGGGGGACTGAAGCTTTCTTT.

The chain couples TRBV18 to TRBJ1-6, with D perhaps matching TRBD1 (5 bases). Trimming cost V 0 bases and J 7 bases, with 13 bases left between them. The CDR3 spans 16 residues. CDR1 is KGHSH, CDR2 LQKENI, per germline. CDR3 region: CASSPPGQGRNSPLHF. The CDR3 coding sequence is TGTGCCAGCTCACCACCGGGGCAGGGAAGGAATTCACCCCTCCACTTT.

J is TRBJ2-7 and V is TRBV18, with TRBD1 matching over 9 bases. This CDR3 comprises 15 residues. The trim removed 5 bases at V and 6 bases at J, leaving 11 bases unmatched. The germline CDR1 and CDR2 sequences are KGHSH and LQKENI. The CDR3 reads CASSSLRDREVEQYF. For the CDR3, the DNA is TGTGCCAGCTCAAGCTTAAGGGACAGGGAAGTCGAGCAGTACTTC. Full variable domain (outside the CDR3, taken from reference TRBV18 and TRBJ2-7): NAGVMQNPRHLVRRRGQEARLRCSPMKGHSHVYWYRQLPEEGLKFMVYLQKENIIDESGMPKERFSAEFPKEGPSILRIQQVVRGDSAAYFCASSSLRDREVEQYFGPGTRLTVT.

This clone was detected a few times. The CDR3 region has the DNA TGTGCCAGCAGCAACAGGGGGGTAGCCACTGAAGCTTTCTTT. Encoded protein: CASSNRGVATEAFF. The V gene is TRBV6-2 or TRBV6-3, the J gene TRBJ1-1, with 8 bases that match TRBD1. The CDR3 is made up of 14 amino acids. V was pared by 6 bases and J by 4 bases, with 7 bases of the junction left unmatched. Per the germline V gene, CDR1 is MNHEY and CDR2 is SVGEGT.

This chain joins TRBV3-1 (or the pseudogene TRBV3-2) and TRBJ1-1; D gene ambiguous. CDR3 length equals 15 residues. Germline-derived CDR1 and CDR2 are LGHDT and YNNKEL (reference sequence). Deletions cut 7 bases from V and 1 base from J, with 16 bases between. CDR3 in DNA: TGTGCCAGCACCGGCGGTCTGATTGGGAACACTGAAGCTTTCTTT. As protein: CASTGGLIGNTEAFF.

V and J are TRBV6-4 and TRBJ2-1, with TRBD2 as a possible D gene (6 bases). Germline V lookup: CDR1 MRHNA, CDR2 SNTAGT. The CDR3 is made up of 15 amino acids. V was shortened by 6 bases and J by 5 bases, with 17 bases between the two germline ends. CDR3 in DNA: TGTGCCAGCAGAGCTAGCGAACAAAAAAACAATGAGCAGTTCTTC. As protein: CASRASEQKNNEQFF.

The J gene is TRBJ2-3, the V gene TRBV3-1 (or the pseudogene TRBV3-2); 10 bases agree with TRBD2. Trimming removed 3 bases from V and 3 bases from J; junction bases left unmatched: 9. The germline CDR1 and CDR2 sequences are LGHDT and YNNKEL (reference sequence). CDR3 length: 17 residues. The CDR3: CASSHGSSGRPTDTQYF. CDR3 DNA: TGTGCCAGCAGCCATGGGTCTAGCGGGAGACCGACAGATACGCAGTATTTT.

This clone was found a few times. V gene TRBV7-2 combines with J gene TRBJ2-2; tentative D call: TRBD2 (6 bases). The V gene's germline CDR1 is SGHTA and CDR2 FQGNSA. This CDR3 is built from 16 residues. The V gene lost 2 bases and the J gene lost 0 bases, with 10 bases spanning the gap. CDR3 DNA sequence: TGTGCCAGCAGCTTAAAGCGCGGGACGAACACCGGGGAGCTGTTTTTT. Protein sequence: CASSLKRGTNTGELFF.

This chain links TRBV27 with TRBJ2-3; 8 positions agree with TRBD2. The CDR3 totals 15 residues. Germline trimming cut 8 bases from V and 0 bases from J; bases unmatched to any gene: 7. Germline CDR1 is MNHEY and CDR2 is SMNVEV (reference sequence). In DNA, the CDR3 is TGTGCCAGCGTTCGGGCGGGAGGCAGCACAGATACGCAGTATTTT. As protein: CASVRAGGSTDTQYF.

The chain is built from TRBV7-8 and TRBJ1-3; D perhaps matches TRBD1 (5 bases). V was cut by 2 bases and J by 0 bases, with 11 bases left in between. Germline values: CDR1 SGHVS, CDR2 FQNEAQ. This CDR3 region has 16 residues. In DNA, the CDR3 is TGTGCCAGCAGCTTAACGACAGCCTTCTCTGGAAACACCATATATTTT. It encodes CASSLTTAFSGNTIYF.

The chain recombines TRBV7-8 with TRBJ2-1, with TRBD2 identical over 9 bases. This CDR3 spans 15 amino acids. With 5 bases clipped from V and 4 bases from J, the junction kept 6 bases outside the gene matches. From germline, CDR1 is SGHVS and CDR2 FQNEAQ. The CDR3 spells CASSPQREAYNEQFF. CDR3 sequence (DNA): TGTGCCAGCAGCCCTCAGCGGGAGGCGTACAATGAGCAGTTCTTC.

V usage is TRBV29-1 and J usage is TRBJ2-1, with 13 bases lining up with TRBD2. Germline CDR1 and CDR2: SQVTM and ANQGSEA. The CDR3 is 15 amino acids. With V trimmed by 6 bases and J by 2 bases, 4 bases remained unmatched. CDR3 protein: CSVSGTSGTYNEQFF. CDR3 DNA sequence: TGCAGCGTGAGCGGGACTAGCGGGACCTACAATGAGCAGTTCTTC.

V gene TRBV4-1 combines with J gene TRBJ2-1; TRBD2 matches 8 bases. The length of the CDR3 is 16 residues. Per the germline V gene, CDR1 is MGHRA and CDR2 is YSYEKL. V lost 0 bases, J lost 10 bases, and 11 bases stayed unmatched. Here the CDR3 reads CASSQDDTSGTHEQFF. CDR3 coding DNA: TGCGCCAGCAGCCAAGATGACACTAGCGGCACCCACGAGCAGTTCTTC.

In its sample, this clone was seen many times. The V gene is TRBV11-3, the J gene TRBJ1-1; D is undetermined. The CDR3 consists of 11 residues. Germline V gives CDR1 SGHNT, CDR2 YENEEA. The V end was cut by 5 bases, the J end by 8 bases, with 9 bases between. The CDR3 region is CASSPGLEAFF. In DNA form, the CDR3 reads TGTGCCAGCAGCCCCGGTCTGGAAGCTTTCTTT.

The chain carries TRBV29-1 and TRBJ2-1; D is unresolved. In germline, CDR1 is SQVTM, CDR2 ANQGSEA. V lost 4 bases and J 7 bases, leaving 11 bases between the germline ends. CDR3 length equals 12 residues. The CDR3 coding sequence is TGCAGCGTTGGAGCAGGTGGGAATGAGCAGTTCTTC. It is translated as CSVGAGGNEQFF.

The J gene is TRBJ1-1, the V gene TRBV6-5, with D possibly being TRBD1 (5 bases). Germline lookup yields CDR1 MNHEY and CDR2 SVGAGI. V was trimmed by 6 bases and J by 0 bases, leaving 5 bases between them. This CDR3 is 12 amino acids long. The CDR3 region is CASRDMNTEAFF. The CDR3 DNA is TGTGCCAGCAGGGACATGAACACTGAAGCTTTCTTT.

For this clone: Other DNA variants within this sample encode the same CDR3. This sequence joins TRBV12-3 or TRBV12-4 and TRBJ2-3; D remains unclear. This CDR3 has 11 residues. Trimming left V 3 bases short and J 4 bases short, with 2 bases between. The CDR3 reads CASSFADTQYF. Written as DNA, the CDR3 is TGTGCCAGCAGTTTCGCAGATACGCAGTATTTT.

CDR3 loop: CASSEFLAGTTDTQYF. Written as DNA, the CDR3 is TGCGCCAGCAGTGAGTTTCTAGCGGGGACCACAGATACGCAGTATTTT. This rearrangement joins TRBV10-2 to TRBJ2-3; 9 bases are shared with TRBD2. Trimming took 1 base from V and 2 from J; bases not matched to a gene: 4. Germline V gene data show CDR1 as WSHSY and CDR2 as SAAADI. The CDR3 has 16 amino acids.

The chain combines TRBV7-2 with TRBJ2-7, with 10 bases aligning to TRBD1. Germline CDR1 is SGHTA and CDR2 is FQGNSA. V trimming: 1 base; J trimming: 6 bases; junction bases outside the gene matches: 6. This CDR3 has 15 residues. The DNA of the CDR3 is TGTGCCAGCAGCTTAGTTGGGACAGGGGCCGGCGAGCAGTACTTC. Encoded protein: CASSLVGTGAGEQYF. Full variable domain (missing parts from reference TRBV7-2 and TRBJ2-7): GAGVSQSPSNKVTEKGKDVELRCDPISGHTALYWYRQSLGQGLEFLIYFQGNSAPDKSGLPSDRFSAERTGGSVSTLTIQRTQQEDSAVYLCASSLVGTGAGEQYFGPGTRLTVT.

The chain joins TRBV11-2 to TRBJ2-7; no clear D gene. CDR1 and CDR2 (germline): SGHAT, FQNNGV. V lost 1 base and J 2 bases, leaving 6 bases between the germline ends. CDR3 length: 13 residues. The CDR3 region is CASSLGRAYEQYF. DNA of the CDR3: TGTGCCAGCAGCTTAGGCCGAGCCTACGAGCAGTACTTC.

The rearrangement links TRBV5-1 to TRBJ1-6; 9 bases map to TRBD1. V shed 2 bases, J shed 8 bases, and the junction held 2 bases outside the gene matches. Germline lookup yields CDR1 SGHRS and CDR2 YFSETQ. This CDR3 is 14 amino acids long. The CDR3 DNA sequence: TGCGCCAGCAGCTTACAGGGGGCGGATTCACCCCTCCACTTT. Protein: CASSLQGADSPLHF.

The chain carries TRBV27 and TRBJ2-2; D might be TRBD2 (5 bases). Trimming took 1 base from V and 3 from J, leaving 9 bases between them. The germline gives CDR1 MNHEY, CDR2 SMNVEV (reference sequence). CDR3 length: 15 amino acids. For the CDR3, the DNA is TGTGCCAGCAGTTTATTGGGTAGCGACACCGGGGAGCTGTTTTTT. Amino acid sequence: CASSLLGSDTGELFF.

The J gene is TRBJ1-1, the V gene TRBV7-9, with D possibly being TRBD1 (6 bases). The CDR3 covers 13 residues. V lost 5 bases and J lost 8, with 15 bases in between. From germline, CDR1 is SEHNR and CDR2 FQNEAQ (reference sequence). CDR3: CASSATGTLEAFF. The CDR3 DNA reads as TGTGCCAGCAGCGCTACCGGGACACTAGAAGCTTTCTTT.